Below are 16 T cell receptor beta chains sequenced from a single sample in a study of cytomegalovirus exposure and HLA in healthy donors. It was with 60 Vbeta and 13 Jbeta primers that the PCR ran. The table came from immunoSEQ multiplex PCR; TCRdb's copy has only in-frame clones and leaves some out. The table shows about 160,000 clones, with 80% to 90% occurring only once. The specimen was PBMCs. These receptors all come from a woman aged 25 to 39 in good health and CMV-seropositive.

This clone has only one observation. The chain combines TRBV7-8 with TRBJ1-5; no reliable D call. Deletions cut 5 bases from V and 4 bases from J, with 15 bases between. Germline V gene sequence: CDR1 SGHVS, CDR2 FQNEAQ. The CDR3 is made up of 15 amino acids. CDR3 residues: CASSPSRGANQPQHF. In DNA form, the CDR3 reads TGTGCCAGCAGCCCGTCACGGGGAGCTAATCAGCCCCAGCATTTT.

Comments on this clone: The junction shows a germline mismatch at one end, possibly a read error. V is TRBV7-9 and J is TRBJ1-2, with 7 bases fitting TRBD1. Per the germline V gene, CDR1 is SEHNR and CDR2 is FQNEAQ (reference sequence). The CDR3 length is 15 residues. The CDR3 coding sequence is TGTTCCAGCAGCTTAGGCGCAAGGGGGCCTGATGGCTACACCTTC. Protein: CSSSLGARGPDGYTF.

This clone was counted only a few times. This rearrangement joins TRBV4-2 to TRBJ2-2; 16 positions match TRBD2. CDR1 and CDR2 (germline): LGHNA, YNFKEQ. This CDR3 comprises 17 residues. The V and J ends lost 3 bases and 7 bases, in that order; junction bases with no gene match: 5. The CDR3 here is CASSHGTSGGAIGELFF. Written as DNA, the CDR3 is TGTGCCAGCAGCCACGGGACTAGCGGGGGGGCTATCGGGGAGCTGTTTTTT.

V and J are TRBV27 and TRBJ2-5, with TRBD1 matching 8 bases. The length of the CDR3 is 13 residues. J lost 4 bases, V lost 7 bases, and 5 bases had no gene match. Germline V gene data show CDR1 as MNHEY and CDR2 as SMNVEV (reference sequence). Here the CDR3 DNA reads TGTGCCAGCAAGGCCAGGGGGCGAGAGACCCAGTACTTC. Its translation: CASKARGRETQYF.

V is TRBV5-1 and J is TRBJ2-3; 9 bases map to TRBD1. J gave up 5 bases and V 2 bases, and 3 bases lay outside the gene matches. CDR3 length equals 14 residues. The germline CDR1 and CDR2 sequences are SGHRS and YFSETQ. The CDR3, as DNA: TGCGCCAGCAGCTTACAGGGGGCAGGAGATACGCAGTATTTT. Encoded protein: CASSLQGAGDTQYF. Together with reference TRBV5-1 and TRBJ2-3, the CDR3 gives the full variable domain: KAGVTQTPRYLIKTRGQQVTLSCSPISGHRSVSWYQQTPGQGLQFLFEYFSETQRNKGNFPGRFSGRQFSNSRSEMNVSTLELGDSALYLCASSLQGAGDTQYFGPGTRLTVL.

This chain joins TRBV4-3 and TRBJ2-1; D possibly corresponds to TRBD1 (5 bases). The CDR3 runs 13 residues. The germline V gene encodes CDR1 LGHNA and CDR2 YSLEER. The germline V and J ends were trimmed by 2 bases and 8 bases, with 10 bases remaining between them. CDR3 sequence: CASSQIGRDEQFF. The CDR3 region has the DNA TGCGCCAGCAGCCAAATAGGCAGGGATGAGCAGTTCTTC.

V is TRBV2 and J is TRBJ1-4; D unclear. CDR1 and CDR2 (germline): SNHLY, FYNNEI. CDR3 length: 15 amino acids. V was pared by 0 bases and J by 8 bases, with 13 bases between. The CDR3 region is CASSEARQLEEKLFF. CDR3 nucleotide sequence: TGTGCCAGCAGTGAAGCTCGGCAGTTGGAGGAAAAACTGTTTTTT. Looking up the rest from reference TRBV2 and TRBJ1-4 gives the full variable domain: EPEVTQTPSHQVTQMGQEVILRCVPISNHLYFYWYRQILGQKVEFLVSFYNNEISEKSEIFDDQFSVERPDGSNFTLKIRSTKLEDSAMYFCASSEARQLEEKLFFGSGTQLSVL.

V and J are TRBV7-9 and TRBJ2-1; 11 positions match TRBD2. The CDR3 is 13 residues long. V dropped 10 bases and J dropped 4; count of bases not matched to a gene: 3. Germline CDR1 reads SEHNR; CDR2 reads FQNEAQ (reference sequence). The CDR3 coding sequence is TGTGCCACCTTAGCGGGGGGGTACAATGAGCAGTTCTTC. Translation gives CATLAGGYNEQFF.

The CDR3 sequence is CASGFASGGSYEQYF. CDR3 sequence (DNA): TGTGCTAGTGGTTTCGCCAGCGGGGGATCCTACGAGCAGTACTTC. The J gene is TRBJ2-7, the V gene TRBV12-5; 8 bases are shared with TRBD2. With 3 bases clipped from V and 1 base from J, the junction kept 5 bases outside the gene matches. Germline V gives CDR1 LGHNT, CDR2 FRNRAP. The CDR3 length is 15 residues.

A few counts support this clone. The V and J genes are TRBV27 and TRBJ1-5; weak D call: TRBD1 (5 bases). CDR3 size: 15 residues. V was pared by 2 bases and J by 0 bases, with 8 bases between. Germline V gene data show CDR1 as MNHEY and CDR2 as SMNVEV (reference sequence). In nucleotides, the CDR3 is TGTGCCAGCAGTTTAAGGGGCAGTAGCAATCAGCCCCAGCATTTT. This translates into CASSLRGSSNQPQHF.

The rearrangement uses TRBV15 and TRBJ1-5; D call uncertain. The V gene lost 5 bases and the J gene lost 0 bases, with 11 bases spanning the gap. The CDR3 consists of 15 residues. Germline CDR1 and CDR2: LNHNV and YYDKDF (reference sequence). CDR3: CATSFTDYSNQPQHF. Written as DNA, the CDR3 is TGTGCCACCAGCTTCACAGATTATAGCAATCAGCCCCAGCATTTT.

V usage is TRBV7-2 and J usage is TRBJ1-6; TRBD1 agrees at 11 bases. This CDR3 region has 17 residues. J lost 7 bases, V lost 5 bases, and 10 bases had no gene match. Germline V gene data show CDR1 as SGHTA and CDR2 as FQGNSA. In nucleotides, the CDR3 is TGTGCCAGCAGCGCCCAGGGACAGGGGGGTAGAAATTCACCCCTCCACTTT. It yields the protein CASSAQGQGGRNSPLHF.

The rearrangement links TRBV7-3 to TRBJ1-1; a weak D match, TRBD1 (5 bases). The V end was cut by 5 bases, the J end by 3 bases, with 13 bases between. The germline V gene encodes CDR1 SGHTA and CDR2 FQGTGA. This CDR3 region has 14 residues. CDR3 nucleotide sequence: TGTGCCAGCAGCATCACCGGGGGGGACACTGAAGCTTTCTTT. It specifies CASSITGGDTEAFF.

The chain recombines TRBV5-1 with TRBJ2-3, with 7 bases matching TRBD1. Germline CDR1 reads SGHRS; CDR2 reads YFSETQ. Losses at the gene ends were 4 bases for V and 1 base for J; bases not matched to a gene: 3. CDR3 length: 14 residues. CDR3 in DNA: TGCGCCAGCAGCCCACAGGGGCGCACAGATACGCAGTATTTT. Translated: CASSPQGRTDTQYF.

The genes are TRBV2 and TRBJ1-1; 7 positions match TRBD1. CDR1 and CDR2 from the germline V gene are SNHLY and FYNNEI. V lost 4 bases, J lost 5 bases, and 4 bases stayed unmatched. The CDR3 is made up of 13 amino acids. DNA for the CDR3: TGTGCCAGCAGTGGTACAGGGGTAACTGAAGCTTTCTTT. Protein product: CASSGTGVTEAFF.

A few counts support this clone. The chain couples TRBV11-2 to TRBJ1-4, with D hard to call. The CDR3 is 8 amino acids. Germline CDR1 is SGHAT and CDR2 is FQNNGV. This CDR3 reads CVSEKLFF. The CDR3 coding sequence is TGTGTGTCGGAAAAACTGTTTTTT.